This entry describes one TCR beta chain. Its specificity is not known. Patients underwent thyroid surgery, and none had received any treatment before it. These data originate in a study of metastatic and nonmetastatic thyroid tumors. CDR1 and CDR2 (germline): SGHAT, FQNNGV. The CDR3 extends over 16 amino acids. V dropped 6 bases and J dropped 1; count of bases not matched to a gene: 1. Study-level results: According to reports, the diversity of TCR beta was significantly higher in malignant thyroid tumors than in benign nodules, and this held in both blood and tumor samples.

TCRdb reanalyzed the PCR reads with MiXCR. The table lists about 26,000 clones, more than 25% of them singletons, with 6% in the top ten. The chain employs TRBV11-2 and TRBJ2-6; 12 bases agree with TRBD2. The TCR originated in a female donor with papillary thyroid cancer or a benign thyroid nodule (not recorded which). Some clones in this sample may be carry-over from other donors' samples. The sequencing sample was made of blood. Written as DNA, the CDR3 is TGTGCCAGCAGGACTAGCGGGGGTTCTGGGGCCAACGTCCTGACTTTC. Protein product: CASRTSGGSGANVLTF.